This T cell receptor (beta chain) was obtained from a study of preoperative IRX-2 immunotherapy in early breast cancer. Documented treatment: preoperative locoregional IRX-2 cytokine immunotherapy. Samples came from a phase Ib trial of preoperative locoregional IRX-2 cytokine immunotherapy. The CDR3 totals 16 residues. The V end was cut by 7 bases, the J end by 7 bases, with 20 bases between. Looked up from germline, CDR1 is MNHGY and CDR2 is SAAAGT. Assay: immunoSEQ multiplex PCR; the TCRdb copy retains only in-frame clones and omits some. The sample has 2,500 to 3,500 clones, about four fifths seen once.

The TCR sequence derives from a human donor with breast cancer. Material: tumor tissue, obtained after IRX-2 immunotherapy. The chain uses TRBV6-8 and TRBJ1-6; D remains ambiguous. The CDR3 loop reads CASIVLGVPRNSPLHF. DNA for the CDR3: TGTGCCAGCATCGTCCTCGGGGTGCCCAGGAATTCACCCCTCCACTTT.